This T cell receptor beta chain was recovered during a study of response to subunit inactivated influenza vaccine. A single record per CDR3 protein comes from TCRdb applying MiXCR to the RT-PCR reads. The sample consists of under 800,000 distinct CDR3 sequences, 11% to 15% of them appearing once. V was pared by 6 bases and J by 3 bases, with 13 bases between. Germline V lookup: CDR1 MNHEY, CDR2 SMNVEV (reference sequence). This CDR3 comprises 14 residues. In this sample, this clonotype turned up a few times. This clonotype was obtained from a man aged 50 or older who received an inactivated influenza vaccine. J is TRBJ2-3 and V is TRBV27; no clear D. Sequencing was performed on PBMCs from blood, taken 14 days before vaccination. CDR3 in amino acids: CASSNSWATDTQYF. CDR3 nucleotide sequence: TGTGCCAGCAGCAACAGTTGGGCGACAGATACGCAGTATTTT.